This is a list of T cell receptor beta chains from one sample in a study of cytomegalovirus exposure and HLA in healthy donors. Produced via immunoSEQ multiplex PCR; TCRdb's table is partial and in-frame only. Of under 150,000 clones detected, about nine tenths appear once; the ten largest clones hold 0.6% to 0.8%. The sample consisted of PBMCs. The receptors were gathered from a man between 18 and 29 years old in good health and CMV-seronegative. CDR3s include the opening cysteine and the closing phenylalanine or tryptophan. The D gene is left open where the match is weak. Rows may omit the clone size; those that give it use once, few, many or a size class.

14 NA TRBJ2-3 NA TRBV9 TGTGCCAGCAGCTTCAGGGTTATGACAGATACGCAGTATTTT CASSFRVMTDTQYF
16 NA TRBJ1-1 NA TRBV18 TGTGCCAGCTCACCATTCGAGACAGCACAGAACACTGAAGCTTTCTTT CASSPFETAQNTEAFF
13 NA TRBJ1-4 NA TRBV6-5 TGTGCCAGCAGTGGCGGGGAGAGCGAAAAACTGTTTTTT CASSGGESEKLFF
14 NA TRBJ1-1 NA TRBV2 TGTGCCAGCAGTGTAAGGGGGGGAGGAACTGAAGCTTTCTTT CASSVRGGGTEAFF
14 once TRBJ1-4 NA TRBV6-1 TGTGCCAGCAGTGACCACAGGGTACGGGAAAAACTGTTTTTT CASSDHRVREKLFF
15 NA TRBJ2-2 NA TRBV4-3 TGCGCCAGCAGCCAAGAGACACAGGGAAGCGGGGAGCTGTTTTTT CASSQETQGSGELFF
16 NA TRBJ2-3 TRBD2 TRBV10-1 TGCGCCAGCAGTGGGGGCTCCGGGGGGGCCGAGGATACGCAGTATTTT CASSGGSGGAEDTQYF
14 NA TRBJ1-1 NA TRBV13 TGTGCCAGCAGCTTACGAGATATGAACACTGAAGCTTTCTTT CASSLRDMNTEAFF
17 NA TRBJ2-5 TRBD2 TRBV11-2 TGTGCCAGCAGCTTAGGTTTGAGGGCTAGCGGGGCGGAGACCCAGTACTTC CASSLGLRASGAETQYF
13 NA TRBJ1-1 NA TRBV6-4 TGTGCCAGCAAGCAGACCCAGGACACTGAAGCTTTCTTT CASKQTQDTEAFF
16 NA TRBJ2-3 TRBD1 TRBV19 TGTGCCAGTAGTGCTCTCAGGGGGCAAAGCACAGATACGCAGTATTTT CASSALRGQSTDTQYF
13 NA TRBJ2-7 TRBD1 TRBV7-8 TGTGCCAGCAGCTTAACAGGGGCCTACGAGCAGTACTTC CASSLTGAYEQYF
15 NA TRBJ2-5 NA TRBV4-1 TGCGCCAGCAGCCACGATGGACAGCCTGAAGAGACCCAGTACTTC CASSHDGQPEETQYF
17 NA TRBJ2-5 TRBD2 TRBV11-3 TGTGCCAGCAGTCAATCCGGGACTAGCTGGATCCAAGAGACCCAGTACTTC CASSQSGTSWIQETQYF
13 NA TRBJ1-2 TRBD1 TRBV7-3 TGTGCCAGCAGCCTGGACAGGGGGAGCGGCTACACCTTC CASSLDRGSGYTF